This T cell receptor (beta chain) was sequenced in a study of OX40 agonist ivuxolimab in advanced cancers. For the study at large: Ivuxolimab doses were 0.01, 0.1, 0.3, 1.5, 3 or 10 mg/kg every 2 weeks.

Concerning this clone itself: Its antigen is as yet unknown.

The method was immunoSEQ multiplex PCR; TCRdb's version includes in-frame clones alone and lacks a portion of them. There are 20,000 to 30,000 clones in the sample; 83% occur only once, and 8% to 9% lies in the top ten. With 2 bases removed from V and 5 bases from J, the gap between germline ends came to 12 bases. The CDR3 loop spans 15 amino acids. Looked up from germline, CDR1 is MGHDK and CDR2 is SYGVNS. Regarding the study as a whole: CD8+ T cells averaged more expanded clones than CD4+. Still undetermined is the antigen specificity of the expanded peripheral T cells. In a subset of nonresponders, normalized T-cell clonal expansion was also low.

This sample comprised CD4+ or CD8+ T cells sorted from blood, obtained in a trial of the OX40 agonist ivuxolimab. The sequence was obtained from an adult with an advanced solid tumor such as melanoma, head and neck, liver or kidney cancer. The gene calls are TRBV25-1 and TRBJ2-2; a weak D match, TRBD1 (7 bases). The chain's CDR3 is CASSERRGQTGELFF. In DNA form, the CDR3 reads TGTGCCAGCAGTGAAAGGAGGGGGCAAACCGGGGAGCTGTTTTTT.